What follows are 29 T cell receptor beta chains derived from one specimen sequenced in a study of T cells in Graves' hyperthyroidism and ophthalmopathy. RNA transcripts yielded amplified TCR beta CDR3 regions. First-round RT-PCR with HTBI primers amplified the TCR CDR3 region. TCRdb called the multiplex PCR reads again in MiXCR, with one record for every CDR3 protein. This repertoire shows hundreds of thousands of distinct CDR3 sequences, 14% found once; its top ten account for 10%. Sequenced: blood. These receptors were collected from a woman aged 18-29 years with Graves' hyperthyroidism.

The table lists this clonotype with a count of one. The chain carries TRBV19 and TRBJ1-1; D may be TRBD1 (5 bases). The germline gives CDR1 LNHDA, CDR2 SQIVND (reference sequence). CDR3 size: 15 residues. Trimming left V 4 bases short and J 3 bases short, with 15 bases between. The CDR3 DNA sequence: TGTGCCAGTAGTAAAAAGGGGCGGGGGGACACTGAAGCTTTCTTT. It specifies CASSKKGRGDTEAFF. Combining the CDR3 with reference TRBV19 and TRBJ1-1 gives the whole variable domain DGGITQSPKYLFRKEGQNVTLSCEQNLNHDAMYWYRQDPGQGLRLIYYSQIVNDFQKGDIAEGYSVSREKKESFPLTVTSAQKNPTAFYLCASSKKGRGDTEAFFGQGTRLTVV.

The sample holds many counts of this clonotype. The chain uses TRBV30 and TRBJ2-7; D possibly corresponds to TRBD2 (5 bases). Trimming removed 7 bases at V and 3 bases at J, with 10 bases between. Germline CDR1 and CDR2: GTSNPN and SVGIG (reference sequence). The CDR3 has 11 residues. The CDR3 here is CALRTYYEQYF. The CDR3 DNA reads TGTGCCTTGAGGACTTACTACGAGCAGTACTTC.

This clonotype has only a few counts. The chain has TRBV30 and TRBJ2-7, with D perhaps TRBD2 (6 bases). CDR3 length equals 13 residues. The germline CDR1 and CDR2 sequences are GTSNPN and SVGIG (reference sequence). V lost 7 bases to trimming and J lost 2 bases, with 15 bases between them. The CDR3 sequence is CASRKGRTYEQYF. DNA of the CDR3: TGTGCCTCTCGAAAGGGGAGGACCTACGAGCAGTACTTC.

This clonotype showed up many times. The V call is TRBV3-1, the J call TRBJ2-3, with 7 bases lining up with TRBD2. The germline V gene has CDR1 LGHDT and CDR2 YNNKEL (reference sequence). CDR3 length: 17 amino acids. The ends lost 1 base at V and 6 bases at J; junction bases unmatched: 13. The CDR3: CASSQVRTGRQVDTQYF. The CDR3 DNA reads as TGTGCCAGCAGCCAAGTTCGTACCGGGAGGCAGGTGGATACGCAGTATTTT.

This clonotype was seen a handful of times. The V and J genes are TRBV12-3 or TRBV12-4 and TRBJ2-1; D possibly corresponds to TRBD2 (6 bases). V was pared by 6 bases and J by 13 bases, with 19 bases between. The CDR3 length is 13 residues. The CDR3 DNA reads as TGTGCCAGCAGACTTTCCCCCGACGGACTACAGTTCTTC. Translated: CASRLSPDGLQFF.

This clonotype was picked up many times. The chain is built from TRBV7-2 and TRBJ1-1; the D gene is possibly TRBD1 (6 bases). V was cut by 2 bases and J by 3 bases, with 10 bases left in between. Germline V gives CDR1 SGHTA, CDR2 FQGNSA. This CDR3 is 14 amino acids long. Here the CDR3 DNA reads TGTGCCAGCAGCTTAACAGGGTTGGACACTGAAGCTTTCTTT. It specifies CASSLTGLDTEAFF. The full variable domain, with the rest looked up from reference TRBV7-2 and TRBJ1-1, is GAGVSQSPSNKVTEKGKDVELRCDPISGHTALYWYRQSLGQGLEFLIYFQGNSAPDKSGLPSDRFSAERTGGSVSTLTIQRTQQEDSAVYLCASSLTGLDTEAFFGQGTRLTVV.

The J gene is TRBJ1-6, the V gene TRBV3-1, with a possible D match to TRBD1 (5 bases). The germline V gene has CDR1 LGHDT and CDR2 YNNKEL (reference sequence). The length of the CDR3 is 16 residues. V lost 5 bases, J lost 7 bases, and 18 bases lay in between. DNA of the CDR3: TGTGCCAGCAGCTACCGGTCAGGGCTTCAGAATTCACCCCTCCACTTT. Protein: CASSYRSGLQNSPLHF.

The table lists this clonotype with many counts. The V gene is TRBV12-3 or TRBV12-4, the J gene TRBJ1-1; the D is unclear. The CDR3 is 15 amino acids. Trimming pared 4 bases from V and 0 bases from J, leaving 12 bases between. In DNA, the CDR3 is TGTGCCAGCAGTTCCCGCCCCCCCATGAACACTGAAGCTTTCTTT. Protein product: CASSSRPPMNTEAFF.

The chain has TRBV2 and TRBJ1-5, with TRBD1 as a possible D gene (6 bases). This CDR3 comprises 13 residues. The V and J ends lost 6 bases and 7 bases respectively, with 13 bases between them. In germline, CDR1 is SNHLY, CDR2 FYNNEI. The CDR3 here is CASRPDTGQPQHF. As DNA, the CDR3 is TGTGCCAGCAGACCCGACACAGGGCAGCCCCAGCATTTT.

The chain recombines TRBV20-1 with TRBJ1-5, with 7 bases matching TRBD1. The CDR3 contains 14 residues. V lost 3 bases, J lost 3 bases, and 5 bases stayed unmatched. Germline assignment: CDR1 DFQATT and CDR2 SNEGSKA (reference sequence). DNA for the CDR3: TGCAGTGCTAGCCAGGGGACAGTCAATCAGCCCCAGCATTTT. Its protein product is CSASQGTVNQPQHF.

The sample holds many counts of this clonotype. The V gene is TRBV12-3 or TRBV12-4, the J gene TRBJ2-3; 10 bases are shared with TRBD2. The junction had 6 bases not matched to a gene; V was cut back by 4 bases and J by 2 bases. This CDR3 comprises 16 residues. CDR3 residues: CASSSWTSGYTDTQYF. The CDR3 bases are TGTGCCAGCAGTTCATGGACTAGCGGATACACAGATACGCAGTATTTT.

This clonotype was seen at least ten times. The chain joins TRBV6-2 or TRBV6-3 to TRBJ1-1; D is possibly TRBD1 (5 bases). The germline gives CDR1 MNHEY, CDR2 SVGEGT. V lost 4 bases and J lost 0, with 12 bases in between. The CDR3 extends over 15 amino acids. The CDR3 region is CASSSPGTLNTEAFF. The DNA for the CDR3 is TGTGCCAGCAGTTCCCCAGGGACGCTGAACACTGAAGCTTTCTTT.

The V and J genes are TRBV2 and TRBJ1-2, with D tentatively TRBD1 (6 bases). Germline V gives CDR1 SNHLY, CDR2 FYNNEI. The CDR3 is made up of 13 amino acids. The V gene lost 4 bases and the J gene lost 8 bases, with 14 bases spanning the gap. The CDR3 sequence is CASSGGSGGGYTF. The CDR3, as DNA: TGTGCCAGCAGTGGTGGCAGCGGGGGCGGCTACACCTTC.

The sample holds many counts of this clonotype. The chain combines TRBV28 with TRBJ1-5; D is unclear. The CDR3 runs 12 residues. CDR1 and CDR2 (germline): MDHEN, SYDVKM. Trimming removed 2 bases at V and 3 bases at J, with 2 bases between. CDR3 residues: CASSLPNQPQHF. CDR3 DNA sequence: TGTGCCAGCAGTTTACCCAATCAGCCCCAGCATTTT.

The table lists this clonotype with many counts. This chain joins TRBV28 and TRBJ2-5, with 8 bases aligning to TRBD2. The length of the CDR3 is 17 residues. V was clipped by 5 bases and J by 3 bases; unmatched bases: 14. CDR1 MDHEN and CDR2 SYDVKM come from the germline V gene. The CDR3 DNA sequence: TGTGCCAGCAGTCTCAGGACAGCAGCGGGAGAGGAAGAGACCCAGTACTTC. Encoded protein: CASSLRTAAGEEETQYF. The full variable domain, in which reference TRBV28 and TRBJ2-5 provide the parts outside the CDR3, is DVKVTQSSRYLVKRTGEKVFLECVQDMDHENMFWYRQDPGLGLRLIYFSYDVKMKEKGDIPEGYSVSREKKERFSLILESASTNQTSMYLCASSLRTAAGEEETQYFGPGTRLLVL.

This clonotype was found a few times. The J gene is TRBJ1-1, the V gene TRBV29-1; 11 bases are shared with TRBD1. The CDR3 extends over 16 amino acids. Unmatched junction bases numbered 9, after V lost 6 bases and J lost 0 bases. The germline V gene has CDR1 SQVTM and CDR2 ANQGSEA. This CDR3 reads CSVPPGTGGMNTEAFF. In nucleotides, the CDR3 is TGCAGCGTCCCCCCTGGGACAGGGGGTATGAACACTGAAGCTTTCTTT.

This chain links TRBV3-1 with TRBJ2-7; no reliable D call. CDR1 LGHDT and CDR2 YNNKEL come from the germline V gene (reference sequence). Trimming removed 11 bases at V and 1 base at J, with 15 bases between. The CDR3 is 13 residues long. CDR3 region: CARGRSGSYEQYF. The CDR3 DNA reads TGTGCCCGCGGCCGGTCCGGGTCCTACGAGCAGTACTTC.

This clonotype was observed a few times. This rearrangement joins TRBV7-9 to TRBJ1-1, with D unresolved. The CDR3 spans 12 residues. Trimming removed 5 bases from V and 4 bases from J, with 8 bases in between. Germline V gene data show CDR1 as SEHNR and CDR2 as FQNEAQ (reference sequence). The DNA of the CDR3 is TGTGCCAGCAGCCGAATTGGCACTGAAGCTTTCTTT. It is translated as CASSRIGTEAFF.

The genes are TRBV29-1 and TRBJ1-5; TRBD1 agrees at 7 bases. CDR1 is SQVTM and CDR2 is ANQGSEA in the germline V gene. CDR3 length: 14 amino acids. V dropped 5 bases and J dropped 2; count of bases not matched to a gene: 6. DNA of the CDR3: TGCAGCGTTTCAGACAGGGTGGGCAATCAGCCCCAGCATTTT. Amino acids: CSVSDRVGNQPQHF.

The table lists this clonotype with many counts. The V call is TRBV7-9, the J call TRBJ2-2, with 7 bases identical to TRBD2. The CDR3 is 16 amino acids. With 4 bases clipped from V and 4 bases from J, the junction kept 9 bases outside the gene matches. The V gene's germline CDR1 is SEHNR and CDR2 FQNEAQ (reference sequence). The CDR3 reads CASSSPLGGRTGELFF. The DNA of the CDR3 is TGTGCCAGCAGCTCTCCCTTGGGAGGGCGCACCGGGGAGCTGTTTTTT.

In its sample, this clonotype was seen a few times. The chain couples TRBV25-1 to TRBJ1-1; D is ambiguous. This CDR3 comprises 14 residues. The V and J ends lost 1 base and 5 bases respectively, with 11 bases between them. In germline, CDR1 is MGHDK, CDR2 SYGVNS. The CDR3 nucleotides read TGTGCCAGCAGTGAATTTGTGGGAGTGACTGAAGCTTTCTTT. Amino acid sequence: CASSEFVGVTEAFF.

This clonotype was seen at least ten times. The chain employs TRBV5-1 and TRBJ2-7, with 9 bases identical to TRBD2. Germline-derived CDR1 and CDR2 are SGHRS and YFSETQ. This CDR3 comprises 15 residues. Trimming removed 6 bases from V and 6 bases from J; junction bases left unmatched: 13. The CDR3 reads CASNPFAGGPSEQYF. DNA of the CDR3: TGCGCCAGCAACCCCTTTGCGGGAGGGCCCTCCGAGCAGTACTTC.

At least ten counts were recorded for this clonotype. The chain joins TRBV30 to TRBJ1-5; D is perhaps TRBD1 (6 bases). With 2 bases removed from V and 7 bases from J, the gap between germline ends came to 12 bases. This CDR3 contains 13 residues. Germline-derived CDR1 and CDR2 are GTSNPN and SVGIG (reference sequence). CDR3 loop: CAWSHRGMQPQHF. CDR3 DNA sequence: TGTGCCTGGAGTCATAGGGGGATGCAGCCCCAGCATTTT.

The CDR3 sequence: CASSHSSGNEQFF. Written as DNA, the CDR3 is TGTGCCAGCAGCCATTCCAGCGGGAATGAGCAGTTCTTC. The chain links TRBV7-9 to TRBJ2-1, with D possibly matching TRBD2 (6 bases). Trimming pared 5 bases from V and 7 bases from J, leaving 12 bases between. In germline, CDR1 is SEHNR, CDR2 FQNEAQ (reference sequence). The CDR3 loop spans 13 amino acids.

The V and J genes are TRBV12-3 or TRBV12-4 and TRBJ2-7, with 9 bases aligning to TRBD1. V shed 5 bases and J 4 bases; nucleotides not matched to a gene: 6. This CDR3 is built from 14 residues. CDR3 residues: CASSELDRGYEQYF. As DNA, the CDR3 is TGTGCCAGCAGTGAATTAGACAGGGGGTACGAGCAGTACTTC.

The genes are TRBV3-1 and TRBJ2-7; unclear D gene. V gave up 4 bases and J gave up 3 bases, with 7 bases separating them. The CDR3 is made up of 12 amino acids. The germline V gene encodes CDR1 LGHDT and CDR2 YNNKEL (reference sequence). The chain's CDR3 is CASSPRNYEQYF. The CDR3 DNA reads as TGTGCCAGCAGCCCACGGAACTACGAGCAGTACTTC.

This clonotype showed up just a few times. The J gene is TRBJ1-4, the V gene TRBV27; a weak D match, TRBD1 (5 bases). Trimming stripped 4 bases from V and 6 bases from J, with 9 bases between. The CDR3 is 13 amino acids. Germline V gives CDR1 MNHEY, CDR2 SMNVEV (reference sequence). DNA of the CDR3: TGTGCCAGCAGTTCAAGGGGCGATGAAAAACTGTTTTTT. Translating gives CASSSRGDEKLFF.

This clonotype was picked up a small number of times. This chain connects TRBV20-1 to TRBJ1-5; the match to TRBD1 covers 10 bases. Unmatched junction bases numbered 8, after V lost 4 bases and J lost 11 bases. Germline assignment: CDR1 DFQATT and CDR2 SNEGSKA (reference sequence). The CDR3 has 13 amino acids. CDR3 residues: CSATRQGAAAQHF. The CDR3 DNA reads TGCAGTGCTACTAGACAGGGGGCTGCAGCCCAGCATTTT.

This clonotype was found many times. The CDR3 DNA is TGCGCCAGCAGCCAACCGAGGCAGGGCGAGACCCAGTACTTC. Translated, it gives CASSQPRQGETQYF. The chain combines TRBV4-1 with TRBJ2-5; a weak D match, TRBD1 (5 bases). V gave up 2 bases and J gave up 5 bases, with 12 bases separating them. The length of the CDR3 is 14 residues. Germline V gene lookup returns CDR1 MGHRA and CDR2 YSYEKL.